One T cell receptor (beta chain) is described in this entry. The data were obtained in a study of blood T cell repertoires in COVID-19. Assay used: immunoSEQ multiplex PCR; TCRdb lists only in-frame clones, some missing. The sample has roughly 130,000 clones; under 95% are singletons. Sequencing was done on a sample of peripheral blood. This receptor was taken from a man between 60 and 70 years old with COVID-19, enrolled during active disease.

Here the CDR3 reads CAWSVQTDQPQHF. The CDR3 bases are TGTGCCTGGAGTGTACAGACGGATCAGCCCCAGCATTTT. This chain links TRBV30 with TRBJ1-5; D uncertain. The germline V gene encodes CDR1 GTSNPN and CDR2 SVGIG (reference sequence). The V end was cut by 0 bases, the J end by 5 bases, with 8 bases between. The CDR3 spans 13 residues. The whole variable domain, remainder taken from reference TRBV30 and TRBJ1-5, is SQTIHQWPATLVQPVGSPLSLECTVEGTSNPNLYWYRQAAGRGLQLLFYSVGIGQISSEVPQNLSASRPQDRQFILSSKKLLLSDSGFYLCAWSVQTDQPQHFGDGTRLSIL.